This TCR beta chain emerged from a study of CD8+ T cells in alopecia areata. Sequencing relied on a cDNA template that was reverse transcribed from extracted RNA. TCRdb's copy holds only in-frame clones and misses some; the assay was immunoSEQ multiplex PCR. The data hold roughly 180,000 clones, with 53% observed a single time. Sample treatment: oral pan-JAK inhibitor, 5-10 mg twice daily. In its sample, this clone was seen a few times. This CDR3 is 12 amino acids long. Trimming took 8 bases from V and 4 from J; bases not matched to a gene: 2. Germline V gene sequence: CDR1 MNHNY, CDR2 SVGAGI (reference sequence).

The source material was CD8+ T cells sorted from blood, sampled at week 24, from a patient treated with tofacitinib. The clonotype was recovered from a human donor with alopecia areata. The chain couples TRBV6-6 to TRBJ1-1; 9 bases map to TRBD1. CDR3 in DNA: TGTGCCAGCGGGGGACAGGGCACTGAAGCTTTCTTT. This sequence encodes CASGGQGTEAFF.